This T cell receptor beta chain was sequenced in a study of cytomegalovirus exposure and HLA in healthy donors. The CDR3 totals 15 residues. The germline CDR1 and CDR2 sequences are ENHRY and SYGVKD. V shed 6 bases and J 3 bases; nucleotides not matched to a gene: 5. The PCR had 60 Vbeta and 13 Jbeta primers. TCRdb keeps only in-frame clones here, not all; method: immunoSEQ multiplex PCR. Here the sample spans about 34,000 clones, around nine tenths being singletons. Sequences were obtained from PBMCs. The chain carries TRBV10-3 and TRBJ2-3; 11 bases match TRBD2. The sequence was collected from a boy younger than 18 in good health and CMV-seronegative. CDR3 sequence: CAIRRLAGTTDTQYF. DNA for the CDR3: TGTGCCATCAGGAGACTAGCGGGGACGACAGATACGCAGTATTTT.